These T cell receptor beta chains were read from a single sample in a study of shared T cell receptors in the human thymus. Using immunoSEQ multiplex PCR, the repertoire was profiled, and TCRdb retains in-frame clones only, with some absent. The table lists approximately 400,000 clones, approximately 95% of them singletons. The specimen sequenced was thymocytes. The receptor source for this set is a human donor. The CDR3 runs from the conserved cysteine through the conserved F or W. D genes are given only for firm matches. Size values are once, few and many counts, or a class for expanded clones, and some rows have none.

J gene,V gene,clone size,D gene,CDR3 DNA,CDR3 protein
TRBJ2-1,TRBV27,.,TRBD1,TGTGCCATTTGCCCCGGGACAGGGCCTTACAATGAGCAGTTCTTC,CAICPGTGPYNEQFF
TRBJ1-1,TRBV28,.,.,TGTGCCAGCAGTTCCGGGGTTTACACTGAAGCTTTCTTT,CASSSGVYTEAFF
TRBJ2-4,TRBV5-5,.,.,TGTGCCAGCAGCCCAGACGTACTAGCCAAAAACATTCAGTACTTC,CASSPDVLAKNIQYF
TRBJ2-3,TRBV9,.,.,TGTGCCAGCAGCGCCCCGTCTTTCCGACGTAGCACAGATACGCAGTATTTT,CASSAPSFRRSTDTQYF
TRBJ2-5,TRBV28,.,.,TGTGCCAGCGAACGCCTGAGGAAGAAGACCCAGTACTTC,CASERLRKKTQYF
TRBJ2-7,TRBV10-1,once,TRBD1,TGCGCCAGCACAAGGGACAGACTCTACGAGCAGTACTTC,CASTRDRLYEQYF
TRBJ2-7,TRBV18,.,.,TGTGCCAGCTCACCAATGGAGGGAGGCGCCTACGAGCAGTACTTC,CASSPMEGGAYEQYF
TRBJ2-7,TRBV10-3,.,TRBD1,TGTGCCATCGGGGGGCGGGACAGGGGGGAATCCTACGAGCAGTACTTC,CAIGGRDRGESYEQYF
TRBJ2-7,TRBV27,.,TRBD1,TGTGCCAGCGCTTCCCGTCCGGGACAGGGGGCGCGGGAGCAGTACTTC,CASASRPGQGAREQYF
TRBJ2-7,TRBV7-9,.,TRBD2,TGTGCCAGCAGCTCGGGACTAGCGGTCTACGAGCAGTACTTC,CASSSGLAVYEQYF